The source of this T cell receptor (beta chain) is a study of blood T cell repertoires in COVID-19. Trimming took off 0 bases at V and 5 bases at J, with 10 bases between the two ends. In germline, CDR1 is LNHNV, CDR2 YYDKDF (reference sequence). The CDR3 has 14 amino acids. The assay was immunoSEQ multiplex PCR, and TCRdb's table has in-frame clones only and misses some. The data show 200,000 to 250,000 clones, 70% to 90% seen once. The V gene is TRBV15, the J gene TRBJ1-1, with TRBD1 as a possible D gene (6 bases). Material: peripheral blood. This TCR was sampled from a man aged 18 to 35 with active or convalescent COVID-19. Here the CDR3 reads CATSREQGVTEAFF. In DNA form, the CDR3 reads TGTGCCACCAGCAGAGAACAGGGAGTGACTGAAGCTTTCTTT.